This TCR beta chain was observed in a study of identical twins. One entry per CDR3 protein results from TCRdb running MiXCR on the 5' RACE reads. The sample lists about 240,000 distinct CDR3 sequences; about 10% were seen once. V was shortened by 8 bases and J by 0 bases, with 20 bases between the two germline ends. There are 18 residues in the CDR3. Germline-derived CDR1 and CDR2 are MNHEY and SVGEGT. Material for sequencing was memory T cells sorted from blood. The rearrangement links TRBV6-2 or TRBV6-3 to TRBJ1-6; no reliable D call. The sequence was obtained from a man aged 50-59 years in good health. DNA for the CDR3: TGTGCCAGCCTTGGGTCTTTGAGGTCGAGCTCCTATAATTCACCCCTCCACTTT. Amino acid sequence: CASLGSLRSSSYNSPLHF.